These T cell receptor beta chains were read from a single sample in a study of blood T cells in healthy people across ages. In TCRdb, the 5' RACE reads were re-called with MiXCR into one record per CDR3 protein. The table shows roughly 800,000 distinct CDR3 sequences, with 58% occurring only once. The sample was blood. The origin of the receptors is a man younger than 45 in good health. The CDR3 runs from the conserved cysteine through the conserved F or W. The order of the fields is J gene, D gene, clone size, V gene, CDR3 protein, CDR3 DNA. A D gene is named only where the DNA matches it firmly. Clone sizes are given selectively: once, few, many, or a class where the clone is expanded.

J: TRBJ2-1
D: TRBD1
size: few
V: TRBV5-1
CDR3: CASSWTGSFDEQFF
DNA: TGCGCCAGCAGCTGGACAGGGAGCTTTGATGAGCAGTTCTTC

J: TRBJ2-5
D: .
size: few
V: TRBV20-1
CDR3: CSATLGETQYF
DNA: TGCAGTGCTACCCTTGGGGAGACCCAGTACTTC

J: TRBJ1-6
D: .
size: .
V: TRBV27
CDR3: CASSPSSNSPLHF
DNA: TGTGCCAGCAGTCCTAGCTCCAATTCACCCCTCCACTTT

J: TRBJ1-5
D: .
size: .
V: TRBV28
CDR3: CASSSEGQPQHF
DNA: TGTGCCAGCAGTTCCGAGGGTCAGCCCCAGCATTTT

J: TRBJ2-3
D: .
size: many
V: TRBV7-9
CDR3: CASSLAGADTQYF
DNA: TGTGCCAGCAGCTTAGCGGGGGCAGATACGCAGTATTTT

J: TRBJ1-5
D: .
size: .
V: TRBV6-2/TRBV6-3
CDR3: CASSVAGDQPQHF
DNA: TGTGCCAGCAGTGTTGCAGGGGATCAGCCCCAGCATTTT

J: TRBJ2-7
D: .
size: .
V: TRBV3-1
CDR3: CASVGGYEQYF
DNA: TGTGCCAGCGTTGGGGGCTACGAGCAGTACTTC

J: TRBJ1-5
D: .
size: .
V: TRBV5-1
CDR3: CASSSLGERNQPQHF
DNA: TGCGCCAGCAGCTCCTTAGGTGAGCGCAATCAGCCCCAGCATTTT

J: TRBJ2-5
D: .
size: few
V: TRBV3-1
CDR3: CASSQGPRQVQETQYF
DNA: TGTGCCAGCAGCCAAGGACCCCGACAGGTACAAGAGACCCAGTACTTC

J: TRBJ2-7
D: .
size: .
V: TRBV30
CDR3: CAWSVNVAEQYF
DNA: TGTGCCTGGAGTGTAAATGTAGCCGAGCAGTACTTC

J: TRBJ2-1
D: .
size: .
V: TRBV4-2
CDR3: CASSQGESSYNEQFF
DNA: TGTGCCAGCAGCCAGGGGGAGAGCTCCTACAATGAGCAGTTCTTC

J: TRBJ2-7
D: .
size: .
V: TRBV28
CDR3: CASSPPPGTYEQYF
DNA: TGTGCCAGCAGTCCCCCCCCTGGGACCTACGAGCAGTACTTC

J: TRBJ2-3
D: TRBD2
size: .
V: TRBV12-3/TRBV12-4
CDR3: CASIWGGGDTDTQYF
DNA: TGTGCCAGCATCTGGGGCGGGGGAGACACTGATACGCAGTATTTT

J: TRBJ2-7
D: .
size: many
V: TRBV7-2
CDR3: CASSLSPIAPYEQYF
DNA: TGTGCCAGCAGCTTAAGTCCGATCGCACCCTACGAGCAGTACTTC

J: TRBJ2-7
D: TRBD1
size: few
V: TRBV15
CDR3: CATRVYVPGQRYEQYF
DNA: TGTGCCACCAGAGTCTATGTACCGGGACAGCGATACGAGCAGTACTTC

J: TRBJ1-5
D: TRBD1
size: .
V: TRBV7-2
CDR3: CASSPLRGQPQHF
DNA: TGTGCCAGCAGCCCCCTCAGGGGGCAGCCCCAGCATTTT

J: TRBJ2-3
D: .
size: .
V: TRBV9
CDR3: CASSAGELTDTQYF
DNA: TGTGCCAGCAGCGCCGGGGAGCTCACAGATACGCAGTATTTT

J: TRBJ2-7
D: .
size: .
V: TRBV2
CDR3: CASSDPRDPPYEQYF
DNA: TGTGCCAGCAGTGATCCCCGGGACCCACCCTACGAGCAGTACTTC

J: TRBJ2-1
D: .
size: .
V: TRBV21-1
CDR3: CASSQTRTSGLYEQFF
DNA: TGTGCCAGCAGCCAGACTCGGACTAGCGGACTCTACGAGCAGTTCTTC

J: TRBJ2-5
D: .
size: .
V: TRBV6-5
CDR3: CASSYSSLREDVREQYF
DNA: TGTGCCAGCAGTTACTCATCCCTCAGAGAAGATGTACGGGAGCAGTACTTC

J: TRBJ2-5
D: TRBD2
size: .
V: TRBV20-1
CDR3: CSVRDPSGSNRETQYF
DNA: TGCAGTGTTAGAGATCCTAGCGGGAGCAATCGAGAGACCCAGTACTTC

J: TRBJ2-5
D: .
size: few
V: TRBV7-9
CDR3: CASSLARFETQYF
DNA: TGTGCCAGCAGCTTAGCACGCTTTGAGACCCAGTACTTC

J: TRBJ2-7
D: .
size: .
V: TRBV25-1
CDR3: CASSAGFSYEQYF
DNA: TGTGCCAGCTCGGCAGGTTTTTCCTACGAGCAGTACTTC

J: TRBJ2-7
D: TRBD2
size: .
V: TRBV20-1
CDR3: CSARVAGGSYEQYF
DNA: TGCAGTGCTAGAGTTGCGGGGGGGTCCTACGAGCAGTACTTC

J: TRBJ2-3
D: TRBD1
size: .
V: TRBV12-3/TRBV12-4
CDR3: CASSTGVVDTQYF
DNA: TGTGCCAGCAGCACAGGGGTTGTGGATACGCAGTATTTT

J: TRBJ2-5
D: .
size: many
V: TRBV20-1
CDR3: CSAAIRRGGETQYF
DNA: TGCAGTGCCGCGATCCGGCGGGGAGGAGAGACCCAGTACTTC

J: TRBJ1-1
D: .
size: .
V: TRBV7-9
CDR3: CTSSLGPSEAFF
DNA: TGTACCAGCAGCTTAGGGCCCAGCGAAGCTTTCTTT

J: TRBJ2-7
D: .
size: few
V: TRBV18
CDR3: CASSPQGVGYEQYF
DNA: TGTGCCAGCTCACCACAGGGAGTCGGCTACGAGCAGTACTTC

J: TRBJ2-7
D: .
size: .
V: TRBV6-2/TRBV6-3
CDR3: CASSYRGLISYEQYF
DNA: TGTGCCAGCAGTTACAGGGGCCTGATCTCCTACGAGCAGTACTTC

J: TRBJ2-3
D: .
size: .
V: TRBV12-3/TRBV12-4
CDR3: CASSFLGVSSTDTQYF
DNA: TGTGCCAGCAGTTTCTTAGGGGTATCCAGCACAGATACGCAGTATTTT